This T cell receptor (beta chain) was retrieved from a study of cytomegalovirus exposure and HLA in healthy donors. General observations from the study: Judged likely to be a sequencing artifact was a cluster of highly shared sequence variants. Earlier findings revealed that most TCR beta V segments proved productive either about 87% or about 30% of the time.

About this clone itself: Its target is unknown.

PCR used 60 Vbeta primers and 13 Jbeta primers. In the study's own analysis: Around 9.9 million shared chains were among the roughly 78 million unique TCR beta chains that a later analysis counted. Sequencing used immunoSEQ multiplex PCR; TCRdb keeps in-frame clones, though not all of them. V and J calls and clone size are copied from that table; D and trimming were computed from the DNA. Here the sample spans approximately 150,000 clones, about four fifths being singletons. CDR3 size: 17 residues. Donors sampled were nominally healthy, though unrecorded immune exposures were likely. The source of this sequence is a woman aged 18 to 35 in good health and CMV-seropositive. The genes are TRBV12-2 and TRBJ2-4; no check of the table's D call, TRBD2, against the DNA was made. TRBV12-2 is listed as a pseudogene. Input material: PBMCs. CDR3 sequence reads: CASRLLTSGGGEYIQYF. For the CDR3, the DNA is TGTGCAAGTCGCTTACTCACTAGCGGGGGGGGAGAGTACATTCAGTACTTC.